This is a list of T cell receptor beta chains from one sample in a study of T cells in Graves' hyperthyroidism and ophthalmopathy. TCRdb processed the multiplex PCR reads anew with MiXCR; each CDR3 protein has one entry. The sample carries 800,000 or so distinct CDR3 sequences, 35% to 45% recorded once. Material for sequencing was blood. The origin of the receptors is a man in his late teens or twenties with Graves' hyperthyroidism. The conserved cysteine and the conserved F or W are not part of the CDR3 here. The D gene is left open where the match is weak.

j_call d_call v_call cdr3_aa
TRBJ1-2 . TRBV7-2 ASSRKGFGDYGYT
TRBJ1-1 TRBD1 TRBV19 ASSLGDRVTEAF
TRBJ1-5 . TRBV19 ASSKSYTGHNQPQH
TRBJ1-1 . TRBV2 ASNLGMNTEAF
TRBJ1-1 TRBD1 TRBV20-1 STGDREAAEAF
TRBJ1-2 TRBD1 TRBV10-2 ASQPRPGGSSYGYT
TRBJ1-4 . TRBV29-1 SVTGPSTNEKLF
TRBJ2-7 . TRBV12-3/TRBV12-4 ASSLRGDFQSYEQY
TRBJ1-5 . TRBV7-8 ASSLGEQEVYSNQSQH
TRBJ2-7 TRBD1 TRBV2 ASSDFDRAHGEQY
TRBJ1-6 TRBD1 TRBV6-1 ASSLDRRAFNSPLH
TRBJ2-5 . TRBV6-1 ASSESLTASGTQY
TRBJ2-2 . TRBV24-1 ATRASWEGTGELF
TRBJ1-1 . TRBV5-1 VSSPTVGGTEAF
TRBJ2-7 TRBD1 TRBV7-9 ASSLNDRAQYEQY
TRBJ1-1 . TRBV7-8 ASSVRGVDTEAL
TRBJ2-5 . TRBV19 ASSIMGSEETQY
TRBJ1-6 TRBD1 TRBV14 ASSPLQGANNSPLH
TRBJ1-4 . TRBV7-6 ASRTGSTNEKLF
TRBJ1-5 . TRBV24-1 ASSEKRGVSNQPQH
TRBJ1-5 TRBD1 TRBV10-3 AISPDRGHDQPQH
TRBJ1-1 . TRBV29-1 SSSTVGGDEAF
TRBJ1-1 . TRBV10-3 AIRRTDNTEAF
TRBJ2-7 . TRBV4-3 ASSQDLGNYEQY
TRBJ2-7 TRBD2 TRBV29-1 SVEGITSGTSYEQY
TRBJ1-5 . TRBV12-3/TRBV12-4 ASSSRDFYSNQPQH
TRBJ1-2 . TRBV2 ASKSRDTSNYGYT
TRBJ2-7 . TRBV13 ASSLGDLTGYEQY
TRBJ2-7 . TRBV6-6 ASSPDPQTYEQY
TRBJ2-5 . TRBV5-6 ASSLRGIWETQY
TRBJ2-7 TRBD1 TRBV10-3 AISEQGAYEQY
TRBJ1-1 . TRBV25-1 ASSARDYRENTEAF
TRBJ1-2 . TRBV29-1 SLNLGIQANYGYT
TRBJ2-2 . TRBV7-9 ASRPLRHRGTGELF
TRBJ1-1 TRBD1 TRBV29-1 SVLGQGEGEAF
TRBJ1-4 . TRBV7-9 ASSLYQDQKLF